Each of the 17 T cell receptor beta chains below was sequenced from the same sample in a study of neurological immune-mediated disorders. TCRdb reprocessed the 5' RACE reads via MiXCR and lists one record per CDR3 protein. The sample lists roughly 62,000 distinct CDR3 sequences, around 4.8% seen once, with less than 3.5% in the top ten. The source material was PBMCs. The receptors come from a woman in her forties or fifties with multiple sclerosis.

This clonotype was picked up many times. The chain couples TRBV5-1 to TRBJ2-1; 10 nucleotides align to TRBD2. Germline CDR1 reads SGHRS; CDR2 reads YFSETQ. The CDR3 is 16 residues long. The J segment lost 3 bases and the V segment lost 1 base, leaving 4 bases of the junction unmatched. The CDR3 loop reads CASSLSIAGGYNEQFF. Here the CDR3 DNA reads TGCGCCAGCAGCTTGAGTATAGCGGGGGGCTACAATGAGCAGTTCTTC.

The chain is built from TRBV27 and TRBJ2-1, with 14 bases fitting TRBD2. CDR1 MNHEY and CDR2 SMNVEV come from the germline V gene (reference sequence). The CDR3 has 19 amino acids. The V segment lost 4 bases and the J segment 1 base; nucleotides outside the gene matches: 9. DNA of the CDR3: TGTGCCAGCAGTTCATCGACTAGCGGGGGGGCTAGGTCCTACAATGAGCAGTTCTTC. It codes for CASSSSTSGGARSYNEQFF.

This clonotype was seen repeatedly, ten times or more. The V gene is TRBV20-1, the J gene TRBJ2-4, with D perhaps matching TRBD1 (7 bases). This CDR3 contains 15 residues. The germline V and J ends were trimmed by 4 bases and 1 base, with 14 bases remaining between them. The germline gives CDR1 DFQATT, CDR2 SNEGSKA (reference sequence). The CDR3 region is CSATETGTAKNIQYF. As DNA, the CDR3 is TGCAGTGCTACCGAGACAGGGACTGCCAAAAACATTCAGTACTTC.

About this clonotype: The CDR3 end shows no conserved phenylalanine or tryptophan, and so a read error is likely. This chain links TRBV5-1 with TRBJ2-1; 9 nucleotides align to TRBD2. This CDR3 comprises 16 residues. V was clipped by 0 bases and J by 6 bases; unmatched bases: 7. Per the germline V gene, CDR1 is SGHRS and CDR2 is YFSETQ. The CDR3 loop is CASSLAGTSRINEQFN. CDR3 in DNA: TGCGCCAGCAGCTTGGCCGGGACTAGCCGGATCAATGAGCAGTTCAAC.

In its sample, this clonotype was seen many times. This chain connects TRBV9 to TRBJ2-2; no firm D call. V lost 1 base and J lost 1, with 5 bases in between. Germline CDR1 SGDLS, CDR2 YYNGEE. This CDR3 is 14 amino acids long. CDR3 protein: CASSVKGNTGELFF. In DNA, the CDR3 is TGTGCCAGCAGCGTAAAAGGGAACACCGGGGAGCTGTTTTTT. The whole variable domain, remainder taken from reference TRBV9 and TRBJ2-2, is DSGVTQTPKHLITATGQRVTLRCSPRSGDLSVYWYQQSLDQGLQFLIQYYNGEERAKGNILERFSAQQFPDLHSELNLSSLELGDSALYFCASSVKGNTGELFFGEGSRLTVL.

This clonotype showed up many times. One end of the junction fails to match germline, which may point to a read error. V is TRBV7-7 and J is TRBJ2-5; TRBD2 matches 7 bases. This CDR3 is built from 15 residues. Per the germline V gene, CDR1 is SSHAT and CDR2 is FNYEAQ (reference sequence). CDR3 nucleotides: TGTGCTAGCAGCCCGACCGGGGGGTGGGAAGAGACCCAGTACTTC. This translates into CASSPTGGWEETQYF.

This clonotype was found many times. The CDR3 nucleotides are TGTGCCAGCAGTTACTTTCCGCCGGTCGCCAGAAGAGATACGCAGTATTTT. Amino acid sequence: CASSYFPPVARRDTQYF. The chain has TRBV6-6 and TRBJ2-3; D not resolved. Trimming shortened V by 1 base and J by 5 bases, and 19 bases separated the two germline ends. From germline, CDR1 is MNHNY and CDR2 SVGAGI (reference sequence). The CDR3 consists of 17 residues.

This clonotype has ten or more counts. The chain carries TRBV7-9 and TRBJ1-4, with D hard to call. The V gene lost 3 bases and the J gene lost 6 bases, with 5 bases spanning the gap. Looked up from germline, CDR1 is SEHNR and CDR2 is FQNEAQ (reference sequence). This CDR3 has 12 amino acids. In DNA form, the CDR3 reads TGTGCCAGCAGCTTGCGGGATGAAAAACTGTTTTTT. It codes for CASSLRDEKLFF.

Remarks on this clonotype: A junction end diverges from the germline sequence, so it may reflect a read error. The CDR3 DNA is TGTGCCAGCAGCTTAGCAGGGGCGGAACAGCCCCAGAATTTT. Translation: CASSLAGAEQPQNF. The genes are TRBV7-9 and TRBJ1-5; D is perhaps TRBD1 (5 bases). This CDR3 comprises 14 residues. Germline V gene lookup returns CDR1 SEHNR and CDR2 FQNEAQ (reference sequence).

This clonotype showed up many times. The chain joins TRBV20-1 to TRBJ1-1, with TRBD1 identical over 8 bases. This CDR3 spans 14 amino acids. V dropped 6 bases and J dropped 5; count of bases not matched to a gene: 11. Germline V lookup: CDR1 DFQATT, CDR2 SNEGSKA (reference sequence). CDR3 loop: CSAPIGQGRTEAFF. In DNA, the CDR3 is TGCAGTGCCCCCATAGGACAGGGACGAACTGAAGCTTTCTTT.

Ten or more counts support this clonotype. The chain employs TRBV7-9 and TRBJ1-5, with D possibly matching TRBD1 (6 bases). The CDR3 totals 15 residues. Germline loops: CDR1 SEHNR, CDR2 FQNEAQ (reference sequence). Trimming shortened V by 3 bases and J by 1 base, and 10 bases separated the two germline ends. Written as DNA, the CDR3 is TGTGCCAGCAGCTTTGAGGACAGAAGCAATCAGCCCCAGCATTTT. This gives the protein CASSFEDRSNQPQHF.

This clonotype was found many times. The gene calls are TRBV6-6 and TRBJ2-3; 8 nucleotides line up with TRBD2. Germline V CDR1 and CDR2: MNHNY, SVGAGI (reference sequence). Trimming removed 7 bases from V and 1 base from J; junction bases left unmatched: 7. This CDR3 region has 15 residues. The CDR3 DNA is TGTGCCAGCACTCCGAGCGGGGGCCGCACAGATACGCAGTATTTT. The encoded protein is CASTPSGGRTDTQYF.

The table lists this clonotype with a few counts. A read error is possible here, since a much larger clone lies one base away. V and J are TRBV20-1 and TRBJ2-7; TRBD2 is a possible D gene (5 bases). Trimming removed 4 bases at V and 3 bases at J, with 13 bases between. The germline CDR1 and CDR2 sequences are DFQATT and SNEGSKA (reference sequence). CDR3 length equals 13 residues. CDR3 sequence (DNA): TGCAGTGCTAAGCCGGGAAAGGGCTACGAGCAGTACTTC. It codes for CSAKPGKGYEQYF.

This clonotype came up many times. Here the CDR3 DNA reads TGCGCCAGCAGGTCAGGGACCCCGCAGGGAGTGGGCAGCTCCTACGAGCAGTACTTC. This sequence encodes CASRSGTPQGVGSSYEQYF. The chain carries TRBV5-1 and TRBJ2-7, with D possibly being TRBD1 or TRBD2 (5 bases each). V was clipped by 5 bases and J by 0 bases, with 27 bases between them. This CDR3 has 19 residues. Germline CDR1 reads SGHRS; CDR2 reads YFSETQ.

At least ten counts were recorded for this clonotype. The DNA of the CDR3 is TGTGCCAGCAGCGAAGGGTGGAGGTACGATGGCTACACCTTC. The encoded protein is CASSEGWRYDGYTF. This chain joins TRBV12-3 or TRBV12-4 and TRBJ1-2; the D is unclear. Trimming shortened V by 6 bases and J by 6 bases, and 17 bases separated the two germline ends. CDR3 length: 14 residues.

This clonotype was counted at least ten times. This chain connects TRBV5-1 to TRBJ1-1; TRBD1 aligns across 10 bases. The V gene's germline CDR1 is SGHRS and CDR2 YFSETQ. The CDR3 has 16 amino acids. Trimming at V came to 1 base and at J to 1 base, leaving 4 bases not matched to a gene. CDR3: CASSLTRDRGNTEAFF. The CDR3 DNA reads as TGCGCCAGCAGCTTGACCCGGGACAGGGGGAACACTGAAGCTTTCTTT.

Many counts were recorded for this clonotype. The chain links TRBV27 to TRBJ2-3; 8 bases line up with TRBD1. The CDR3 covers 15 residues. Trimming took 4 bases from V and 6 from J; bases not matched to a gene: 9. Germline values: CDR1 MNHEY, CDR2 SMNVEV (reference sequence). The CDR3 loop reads CASSSPGTGTDTQYF. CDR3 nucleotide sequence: TGTGCCAGCAGTTCTCCCGGGACAGGAACCGATACGCAGTATTTT.